The 16 T cell receptor beta chains below were found in one sample sequenced in a study of blood T cell repertoires in COVID-19. Produced via immunoSEQ multiplex PCR; TCRdb's table is partial and in-frame only. The table shows about 98,000 clones, with 81% occurring only once. Sequenced input: peripheral blood. Every receptor here comes from a woman over 75 with acute or convalescent COVID-19.

The chain is built from TRBV28 and TRBJ1-2; 7 bases fit TRBD1. CDR1 is MDHEN, CDR2 SYDVKM, per germline. V lost 10 bases to trimming and J lost 1 base; unmatched junction nucleotides: 6. The CDR3 is 13 residues long. This chain's CDR3 is CATATGYNYGYTF. CDR3 DNA sequence: TGTGCCACTGCGACAGGGTATAACTATGGCTACACCTTC.

This clone was seen once. The rearrangement uses TRBV5-8 and TRBJ1-5; unclear D gene. Germline values: CDR1 SGHTS, CDR2 YDEGEE. Trimming took off 1 base at V and 1 base at J, with 12 bases between the two ends. The CDR3 length is 16 residues. The CDR3 coding sequence is TGTGCCAGCAGCTTGAGCGCCTGGCGGAGCAATCAGCCCCAGCATTTT. Protein: CASSLSAWRSNQPQHF.

The V and J genes are TRBV19 and TRBJ1-3; 7 nucleotides line up with TRBD1. The CDR3 consists of 15 residues. Germline values: CDR1 LNHDA, CDR2 SQIVND (reference sequence). V was clipped by 6 bases and J by 2 bases; unmatched bases: 7. This CDR3 is CASSPTGNPGNTIYF. Written as DNA, the CDR3 is TGTGCCAGTAGCCCGACAGGGAACCCTGGAAACACCATATATTTT.

The genes are TRBV3-1 (or the pseudogene TRBV3-2) and TRBJ2-6; TRBD2 might be the D (5 bases). Deletions cut 1 base from V and 3 bases from J, with 7 bases between. The CDR3 is made up of 15 amino acids. CDR1 is LGHDT, CDR2 YNNKEL, per germline (reference sequence). The CDR3 DNA is TGTGCCAGCAGCCAAGGAGGGCATGGGGCCAACGTCCTGACTTTC. As protein: CASSQGGHGANVLTF.

The CDR3 loop reads CASSPRTGTGNEQFF. The CDR3 nucleotides are TGCGCCAGCAGCCCTCGGACAGGGACAGGCAATGAGCAGTTCTTC. This chain connects TRBV5-1 to TRBJ2-1; 8 nucleotides align to TRBD1. The CDR3 has 15 residues. The ends lost 4 bases at V and 6 bases at J; junction bases unmatched: 9. The germline V gene encodes CDR1 SGHRS and CDR2 YFSETQ.

This clone was seen more than once but under ten times. Here the CDR3 reads CASSPGSIRLGYTF. The DNA of the CDR3 is TGTGCCAGCAGCCCGGGAAGCATCCGTCTTGGCTACACCTTC. The chain joins TRBV7-2 to TRBJ1-2, with no clear D. Germline CDR1 is SGHTA and CDR2 is FQGNSA. The V gene lost 5 bases and the J gene lost 7 bases, with 17 bases spanning the gap. The CDR3 loop spans 14 amino acids.

This clone was detected only once. This sequence joins TRBV3-1 (or the pseudogene TRBV3-2) and TRBJ1-3, with a weak D call TRBD1 (6 bases). This CDR3 has 14 amino acids. Deletions cut 5 bases from V and 0 bases from J, with 8 bases between. The germline V gene has CDR1 LGHDT and CDR2 YNNKEL (reference sequence). Here the CDR3 reads CASSLQGSGNTIYF. The CDR3 coding sequence is TGTGCCAGCAGCTTACAGGGCTCTGGAAACACCATATATTTT.

This clone was seen only once. The genes are TRBV27 and TRBJ2-4; 8 nucleotides line up with TRBD1. The junction had 5 bases not matched to a gene; V was cut back by 5 bases and J by 2 bases. CDR3 length equals 15 residues. Germline values: CDR1 MNHEY, CDR2 SMNVEV (reference sequence). The CDR3 DNA reads TGTGCCAGCAGTCCAGGGGGCCTTTCCAAAAACATTCAGTACTTC. Protein sequence: CASSPGGLSKNIQYF.

V and J are TRBV11-3 and TRBJ2-1; 9 bases fit TRBD2. CDR1 and CDR2 (germline): SGHNT, YENEEA. The V gene end was trimmed by 2 bases and the J gene end by 3 bases; junction bases not matched to a gene: 2. The CDR3 consists of 15 residues. CDR3 protein: CASSLYSGGYNEQFF. The DNA for the CDR3 is TGTGCCAGCAGCTTATATAGCGGGGGCTACAATGAGCAGTTCTTC.

The CDR3 region has the DNA TGTGCCACCAGGGGACAGGGGGCGAACACTGAAGCTTTCTTT. This encodes CATRGQGANTEAFF. The chain couples TRBV24-1 to TRBJ1-1; 12 bases line up with TRBD1. The V gene's germline CDR1 is KGHDR and CDR2 SFDVKD. This CDR3 comprises 14 residues. V shed 7 bases and J 1 base; nucleotides not matched to a gene: 0.

This clone was counted only a few times. The chain recombines TRBV29-1 with TRBJ1-1; D gene uncertain. Trimming took 7 bases from V and 7 from J, leaving 10 bases between them. This CDR3 spans 10 amino acids. Germline assignment: CDR1 SQVTM and CDR2 ANQGSEA. CDR3 region: CSAREFEAFF. In DNA, the CDR3 is TGCAGCGCCCGGGAGTTTGAAGCTTTCTTT. The variable domain in full, with the rest retrieved from reference TRBV29-1 and TRBJ1-1, is SAVISQKPSRDICQRGTSLTIQCQVDSQVTMMFWYRQQPGQSLTLIATANQGSEATYESGFVIDKFPISRPNLTFSTLTVSNMSPEDSSIYLCSAREFEAFFGQGTRLTVV.

This sequence joins TRBV19 and TRBJ2-3, with a tentative D call TRBD1 (6 bases). Trimming pared 5 bases from V and 1 base from J, leaving 16 bases between. Germline assignment: CDR1 LNHDA and CDR2 SQIVND (reference sequence). This CDR3 has 16 amino acids. Here the CDR3 DNA reads TGTGCCAGTAGTCTTCTTAAGGCAGGGGGCACAGATACGCAGTATTTT. This sequence encodes CASSLLKAGGTDTQYF.

V gene TRBV2 combines with J gene TRBJ2-5; TRBD2 matches at 8 bases. This CDR3 has 15 amino acids. Trimming at V came to 2 bases and at J to 4 bases, leaving 6 bases not matched to a gene. Germline V lookup: CDR1 SNHLY, CDR2 FYNNEI. The CDR3 sequence: CASSERLAGAETQYF. The DNA of the CDR3 is TGTGCCAGCAGTGAACGGCTAGCGGGCGCAGAGACCCAGTACTTC.

This rearrangement joins TRBV7-2 to TRBJ2-3, with D tentatively TRBD1 (6 bases). CDR1 and CDR2 (germline): SGHTA, FQGNSA. CDR3 length equals 16 residues. Trimming took 2 bases from V and 1 from J, leaving 13 bases between them. This CDR3 reads CASSLIGRGGTDTQYF. In DNA, the CDR3 is TGTGCCAGCAGCTTAATTGGCAGGGGAGGCACAGATACGCAGTATTTT.

In its sample, this clone was seen once. The V gene is TRBV29-1, the J gene TRBJ2-3; the D gene is possibly TRBD2 (7 bases). The CDR3 has 13 residues. V shed 5 bases and J shed 5 bases, with 14 bases lying between them. Germline-derived CDR1 and CDR2 are SQVTM and ANQGSEA. In DNA form, the CDR3 reads TGCAGCGTTCGGGGGGCCCATATAGATACGCAGTATTTT. Its protein is CSVRGAHIDTQYF.

The J gene is TRBJ1-2, the V gene TRBV2, with 8 positions matching TRBD1. The trim removed 6 bases at V and 4 bases at J, leaving 7 bases unmatched. Per germline, CDR1 SNHLY and CDR2 FYNNEI. This CDR3 spans 14 amino acids. The CDR3 reads CASSDRTGTYGYTF. The CDR3 nucleotides read TGTGCCAGCAGCGACCGGACAGGGACCTATGGCTACACCTTC.